The clone carrying this T cell receptor (beta chain) was seen repeatedly, ten times or more. Its antigen is still unknown. One entry per CDR3 protein, called by TCRdb with MiXCR from the RACE reads. The profile covers about 69,000 distinct CDR3 sequences, with under 13% appearing a single time and 6.5% to 8.5% taken by the ten largest. The data were obtained in a study of human T cells and chemical hapten exposure. Whole-study findings and limits: Counts of expanded TCRs (at PT1) showed a positive correlation with patch test score.

In germline, CDR1 is SGHAT, CDR2 FQNNGV. V gave up 1 base and J gave up 4 bases, with 22 bases separating them. This CDR3 comprises 18 residues. Time point in this sample: patch test 2, 6 weeks after DPC sensitization. Treatment in this sample: therapeutic diphenylcyclopropenone sensitization with weekly scalp DPC. This TCR was sampled from a woman aged 50 to 60 with alopecia areata. Some clones in this sample may be carry-over from other donors' samples. This chain links TRBV11-2 with TRBJ1-2, with D possibly being TRBD1 (5 bases). The sample consisted of whole blood, taken in connection with sensitization to the hapten diphenylcyclopropenone (DPC). CDR3 sequence: CASSLGKPGAAKSYGYTF. The CDR3 bases are TGTGCCAGCAGCTTAGGCAAGCCTGGGGCAGCTAAATCCTATGGCTACACCTTC.